Listed below are T cell receptor beta chains from one sample, sequenced in a study of blood T cell repertoires in COVID-19. TCRdb keeps only in-frame clones here, not all; method: immunoSEQ multiplex PCR. The table has some 300,000 clones, about 91% seen once. What was sequenced was peripheral blood. All receptors come from a woman aged 25 to 39 who had recovered from COVID-19. The CDR3 runs from the conserved cysteine through the conserved F or W. A D gene is named only where the DNA matches it firmly. Where a row states a size, it is once, few, many or the class of an expanded clone; other rows omit it.

cdr3_nt: TGTGCCAGCTCACCACCGAACTTTAACTATGGCTACACCTTC
cdr3_aa: CASSPPNFNYGYTF
clone_size: .
v_call: TRBV18
j_call: TRBJ1-2
d_call: .

cdr3_nt: TGTGCCAGCAGTTACTCGATACTTCAGCCCCAGCATTTT
cdr3_aa: CASSYSILQPQHF
clone_size: .
v_call: TRBV6-5
j_call: TRBJ1-5
d_call: .

cdr3_nt: TGTGCCAGCTCAAATAGCGGGGTTAGCTCCTACAATGAGCAGTTCTTC
cdr3_aa: CASSNSGVSSYNEQFF
clone_size: .
v_call: TRBV18
j_call: TRBJ2-1
d_call: TRBD2

cdr3_nt: TGTGCCAGCAGGGATACAGGGGGCATCGACGAGCAGTACTTC
cdr3_aa: CASRDTGGIDEQYF
clone_size: .
v_call: TRBV6-5
j_call: TRBJ2-7
d_call: TRBD1

cdr3_nt: TGTGCCTGGGGACAGGGTAGGTCCTACGAGCAGTACTTC
cdr3_aa: CAWGQGRSYEQYF
clone_size: .
v_call: TRBV30
j_call: TRBJ2-7
d_call: TRBD1

cdr3_nt: TGCAGTGCTTCTGAGCGCGCTGAGCAGTTCTTC
cdr3_aa: CSASERAEQFF
clone_size: .
v_call: TRBV20-1
j_call: TRBJ2-1
d_call: .

cdr3_nt: TGTGCCAGCAGCCTCCTAAGCACAGATACGCAGTATTTT
cdr3_aa: CASSLLSTDTQYF
clone_size: .
v_call: TRBV12-3/TRBV12-4
j_call: TRBJ2-3
d_call: .

cdr3_nt: TGTGCCAGCAGTTACGTCCCCCGGGTGCAGCCCCAGCATTTT
cdr3_aa: CASSYVPRVQPQHF
clone_size: .
v_call: TRBV6-2/TRBV6-3
j_call: TRBJ1-5
d_call: .

cdr3_nt: TGCGCCAGCAGCCAAGACCGGGGTAACTATGGCTACACCTTC
cdr3_aa: CASSQDRGNYGYTF
clone_size: .
v_call: TRBV4-3
j_call: TRBJ1-2
d_call: .

cdr3_nt: TGTGCCAGCAGTTTCGGGACAGGGGGCGCGGGGTATAATTCACCCCTCCACTTT
cdr3_aa: CASSFGTGGAGYNSPLHF
clone_size: .
v_call: TRBV27
j_call: TRBJ1-6
d_call: TRBD1

cdr3_nt: TGCGCCAGCAGCCAAGATACCAGACACTACGAGCAGTACTTC
cdr3_aa: CASSQDTRHYEQYF
clone_size: once
v_call: TRBV4-3
j_call: TRBJ2-7
d_call: .

cdr3_nt: TGTGCCAGCAGTTACCTATTAGCGGATAAAGAGACCCAGTACTTC
cdr3_aa: CASSYLLADKETQYF
clone_size: .
v_call: TRBV6-2/TRBV6-3
j_call: TRBJ2-5
d_call: .

cdr3_nt: TGTGCCAGCAGTTTACAGGGACAGCCCCAGCATTTT
cdr3_aa: CASSLQGQPQHF
clone_size: .
v_call: TRBV28
j_call: TRBJ1-5
d_call: .

cdr3_nt: TGTGCCAGCTCACCCCGGGACAGCTCAAACTATGGCTACACCTTC
cdr3_aa: CASSPRDSSNYGYTF
clone_size: .
v_call: TRBV18
j_call: TRBJ1-2
d_call: TRBD1

cdr3_nt: TGTGCCAGCAGTCCCCGGAGGGCCTCACCCCTCCACTTT
cdr3_aa: CASSPRRASPLHF
clone_size: .
v_call: TRBV27
j_call: TRBJ1-6
d_call: .

cdr3_nt: TGTGCCATCAACGACTACGGGGAGCAGTTCTTC
cdr3_aa: CAINDYGEQFF
clone_size: .
v_call: TRBV10-3
j_call: TRBJ2-1
d_call: .

cdr3_nt: TGTGCCACCAGTGATTCGGGACAGACGAACACCGGGGAGCTGTTTTTT
cdr3_aa: CATSDSGQTNTGELFF
clone_size: .
v_call: TRBV24-1
j_call: TRBJ2-2
d_call: TRBD1

cdr3_nt: TGTGCCAGCAGTACGCAGGGGGCCAATGAGCAGTTCTTC
cdr3_aa: CASSTQGANEQFF
clone_size: .
v_call: TRBV2
j_call: TRBJ2-1
d_call: TRBD1

cdr3_nt: TGTGCCAGCTCGACAGGGAGGATAGCCAAAAACATTCAGTACTTC
cdr3_aa: CASSTGRIAKNIQYF
clone_size: .
v_call: TRBV6-5
j_call: TRBJ2-4
d_call: .

cdr3_nt: TGTGCCACCAGCAGACTAAGATACCTTCGAGGGATCTCCTATAATTCACCCCTCCACTTT
cdr3_aa: CATSRLRYLRGISYNSPLHF
clone_size: .
v_call: TRBV15
j_call: TRBJ1-6
d_call: .

cdr3_nt: TGCGCCAGCAGCCAAGTAGTTAGGGCCGGGACAGGTGAAAAACTGTTTTTT
cdr3_aa: CASSQVVRAGTGEKLFF
clone_size: .
v_call: TRBV4-1
j_call: TRBJ1-4
d_call: TRBD1

cdr3_nt: TGTGCCAGCACCAAACAGGGACCTAACTATGGCTACACCTTC
cdr3_aa: CASTKQGPNYGYTF
clone_size: .
v_call: TRBV2
j_call: TRBJ1-2
d_call: .

cdr3_nt: TGTGCCAGCAGCTCCATGGGGACAGGGAACAATCAGCCCCAGCATTTT
cdr3_aa: CASSSMGTGNNQPQHF
clone_size: .
v_call: TRBV7-2
j_call: TRBJ1-5
d_call: TRBD1

cdr3_nt: TGCGCCAGCAGCTTGGGGTCAGTGTCTGGAAACACCATATATTTT
cdr3_aa: CASSLGSVSGNTIYF
clone_size: .
v_call: TRBV5-1
j_call: TRBJ1-3
d_call: .